This T cell receptor beta chain comes out of a study of shared clonotypes between healthy human individuals. CDR3 size: 15 residues. The germline CDR1 and CDR2 sequences are SGHAT and FQNNGV. V lost 4 bases and J lost 1, with 13 bases in between. Naive CD8 cells comprised CD45RO-negative, CCR7-positively selected cells, excluding terminally differentiated effector memory CD45RA+ cells. Only in-frame clones appear in the TCRdb table, and some are missing; sequencing was by immunoSEQ multiplex PCR. The data show hundreds of thousands of clones, with around 96% seen just once and over 0.095% held by the top ten. The sample holds one count of this clone.

The TCR sequence derives from a woman aged 30 to 39 in good health. The rearrangement links TRBV11-2 to TRBJ2-5; possibly TRBD1 for D (6 bases). The specimen sequenced was naive CD8+ T cells sorted from blood. CDR3 loop: CASSSSQGSQETQYF. The CDR3 region has the DNA TGTGCCAGCAGCTCCTCTCAGGGGTCCCAAGAGACCCAGTACTTC.